The T cell receptor beta chain described here comes from a study of PD-L1 blockade in urothelial cancer. Background on the study: About nine tenths of the roughly 29 patients were men with bladder-origin urothelial cancer.

The sample's time point: pretreatment peripheral blood. Here immunoSEQ multiplex PCR was the method, and the copy in TCRdb shows in-frame clones only, minus some. The top ten hold over 2% of the sample, which has 70,000 to 95,000 clones, 65% to 85% seen once. The CDR3 is 13 amino acids. The V gene end was trimmed by 8 bases and the J gene end by 10 bases; junction bases not matched to a gene: 11. Germline V gene sequence: CDR1 GTSNPN, CDR2 SVGIG (reference sequence). The specimen was PBMCs, collected around atezolizumab (anti-PD-L1) treatment. The chain recombines TRBV30 with TRBJ1-6, with 7 bases matching TRBD1. This clonotype was sampled from a man in his 60s with urothelial cancer. CDR3 DNA sequence: TGTGCCCAACGGGGACAGCTGGGATCACCCCTCCACTTT. Residues: CAQRGQLGSPLHF.